Sequencing of this TCR beta chain was carried out in a study of cytomegalovirus exposure and HLA in healthy donors. Turning to the study itself: Among the approximately 400 genotyped donors, approximately 81% were placed in the Caucasian-associated ancestry cluster.

As regards this clone: Its specificity is not known.

Researchers ran the PCR with 60 Vbeta and 13 Jbeta primers. Libraries were prepared by immunoSEQ multiplex PCR; TCRdb keeps only in-frame clonotypes and omits some of them. This table holds under 200,000 clones, 75% found once. General study findings and limits: Some segments of the V type, notably TRBV6-2 and TRBV6-3, were excluded as indistinguishable. Several of the most significant clusters appeared, in a later analysis, to be linked to common viral pathogens. CMV serostatus stood as the only immune exposure information on hand.

V lost 2 bases to trimming and J lost 9 bases, with 14 bases between them. CDR3 length equals 13 residues. CDR1 and CDR2 (germline): MDHEN, SYDVKM. The chain has TRBV28 and TRBJ2-7; D remains unclear. What was sequenced was PBMCs. This TCR was recovered from a male donor in good health and CMV-seronegative. Here the CDR3 reads CASSLIPRSGQYF. CDR3 DNA sequence: TGTGCCAGCAGTTTAATCCCCCGGTCCGGGCAGTACTTC.